This T cell receptor beta chain appears in the sequencing data of a study of CD8 T cells in ankylosing spondylitis. 5'-RACE, quantitative and with molecular barcodes, yielded the TCR beta libraries. Using its own MiXCR run on the 5' RACE reads, TCRdb lists one record per CDR3 protein. The sample holds 250,000 to 300,000 distinct CDR3 sequences, 15% to 20% seen once. The sequencing input was blood, either unsorted or a sorted T cell fraction (not recorded which). The clonotype was recovered from a male donor with ankylosing spondylitis or in good health (not recorded which).

CDR3 residues: CATSRAVAGTSGSEQFF. CDR3 nucleotides: TGTGCCACCAGCAGAGCAGTTGCCGGGACTAGCGGGAGTGAGCAGTTCTTC. The genes are TRBV15 and TRBJ2-1, with 14 bases aligning to TRBD2. Germline CDR1 and CDR2: LNHNV and YYDKDF (reference sequence). This CDR3 is 17 amino acids long. The V gene end was trimmed by 1 base and the J gene end by 9 bases; junction bases not matched to a gene: 8.